The rows below give T cell receptor beta chains drawn from one sample of a study of tumor-infiltrating lymphocytes in primary liver carcinoma. A single record per CDR3 protein comes from TCRdb applying MiXCR to the multiplex PCR reads. This table holds tens of thousands of distinct CDR3 sequences, around 84% found once. The specimen sequenced was liver tumor tissue from sampling region 3. These TCRs come from a middle-aged man with primary liver carcinoma and hepatitis B virus infection. Each CDR3 is given with its conserved first and last residue. A D gene is named only where the DNA matches it firmly. For some rows the clone size is stated as once, few or many, or as a class when expanded; others skip it.

.	TRBV11-2	TRBJ1-4	.	TGTGCCAGCATCAATACTCCAGGAGAAACAAATGAAAAACTGTTTTTT	CASINTPGETNEKLFF
.	TRBV12-3/TRBV12-4	TRBJ2-7	.	TGTGCCAGCATCTCGGGCCCATACGAGCAGTACTTC	CASISGPYEQYF
.	TRBV30	TRBJ1-5	.	TGTCCCTGGAGAAAAACAGACAATCAGCCCCAGCATTTT	CPWRKTDNQPQHF
TRBD2	TRBV11-2	TRBJ2-3	.	TGTGCCAGCAGCACCGGGACTAGAGACACAGATGCGCAGTATTTT	CASSTGTRDTDAQYF
.	TRBV28	TRBJ2-2	.	TGTACCGGCAGTTTGTTCGGGGCCGGGCCCGGGGAGCTGTTTTTT	CTGSLFGAGPGELFF
TRBD2	TRBV11-2	TRBJ2-1	.	TGTGCCAGCAGCTTGGAGCTCCCAGCGGGAATGAATGAACAGTTCTTC	CASSLELPAGMNEQFF
TRBD1	TRBV5-1	TRBJ2-7	.	TGCGCCAGCAGCCTTGGACAGGTGAGGGTTATTTACGAGCAGTACTTC	CASSLGQVRVIYEQYF
.	TRBV4-3	TRBJ2-6	.	TGCGCCTGCAGCCAAGTGGCGAGGGGGGCTGGGGCCAACGTCCTGACTTTC	CACSQVARGAGANVLTF
.	TRBV28	TRBJ2-7	.	TGTGCCAGCAATTTAGATGCTGGAGCCTACGAGCAGTACTTC	CASNLDAGAYEQYF
.	TRBV4-3	TRBJ1-5	.	TGCTCCAGCAGCCAAGATCATAGCAATCAGCCCCAGCACTTT	CSSSQDHSNQPQHF
.	TRBV5-6	TRBJ1-1	.	TGTGTCTGCAGCTTACAGGGTTTGAACACTGAAGCTTTCTTT	CVCSLQGLNTEAFF
TRBD1	TRBV5-5	TRBJ1-2	once	TGTACCAGCAGCCATGGACAGGCCCACTATGGCTACACCTTC	CTSSHGQAHYGYTF
TRBD2	TRBV11-2	TRBJ2-5	.	TGTGTCAACGGCCAAACTCCTGACGGGGGGAAAGAGACCCAGTACTTC	CVNGQTPDGGKETQYF
.	TRBV5-1	TRBJ1-2	.	TGCGCCAGCAGCTTCTGTGGGGGACAACGTGGCTACACATTC	CASSFCGGQRGYTF
.	TRBV11-2	TRBJ1-5	.	TGTGCCAGCGGCCTAGATAGCGGACAGACCCCGCATTTT	CASGLDSGQTPHF
.	TRBV7-9	TRBJ2-6	.	TGTGCCAGCAATCCCGGGGTCAGCGGGGCCAACGTCCTGACTTTC	CASNPGVSGANVLTF
TRBD2	TRBV4-2	TRBJ2-3	.	TGTGTCAGCAGCCAAGTGGTGCTTCTAGCGGGAGCGACAGATACGCACTATTTT	CVSSQVVLLAGATDTHYF
TRBD1	TRBV6-2/TRBV6-3	TRBJ1-1	.	TGTGCCAGCAGCCTCAACCTACAGGGGAAGAACACTGAAGCTTTCTTC	CASSLNLQGKNTEAFF
.	TRBV4-1	TRBJ1-2	.	TGCGCCAGCAGCCAGGGGGTCAGGAACTATGGCCACACCTTC	CASSQGVRNYGHTF
.	TRBV28	TRBJ2-7	.	TGTGCCAGCAGTTTACTCTTGGGAGTAACGGGAGAAACCTACGAGCAGTACTTC	CASSLLLGVTGETYEQYF
.	TRBV6-6	TRBJ2-3	once	TGTGTCAGCAGTTACAGAGGGGACCCCAAAGGGGAAACGCAGTATTTT	CVSSYRGDPKGETQYF
TRBD2	TRBV6-2/TRBV6-3	TRBJ2-1	.	TGTGCCAACAGTTACCAGCGGGAGTGCCCCTGGCAATTCTTC	CANSYQRECPWQFF
TRBD1	TRBV4-1	TRBJ1-2	.	TGCGCCAGCAGCCAATGGGACAGGAACTTTGGCTACACATTC	CASSQWDRNFGYTF
.	TRBV14	TRBJ2-7	.	TGTGCCAGCAGCACACGGGGGTCCTACGAGCAGTGCTTC	CASSTRGSYEQCF
.	TRBV29-1	TRBJ2-5	.	TGCAGCGGATTCACCCAGGGGATGAAGAGCCAGTACTTC	CSGFTQGMKSQYF
TRBD1	TRBV7-8	TRBJ2-3	few	TGTGCCAGCAACTTAGCAGACAGGGGCCCGGCAGATACGCAGTATTTT	CASNLADRGPADTQYF
.	TRBV11-2	TRBJ1-5	once	TGTACCAGCAGCCTAGGTAGCGGACAGTCCCAGCATTTT	CTSSLGSGQSQHF
.	TRBV28	TRBJ2-3	.	TGTGCCAGTCGAAACTACTGCCAGCCCCAGTATTTT	CASRNYCQPQYF
TRBD1	TRBV5-1	TRBJ1-6	.	TGCACCAGCAGGGCGGGACAGAATGTAACACCCCTCCACTTC	CTSRAGQNVTPLHF
.	TRBV11-2	TRBJ2-5	.	TGTGCTAGCAGCCAAACTCCTGGCAGGGGAAAGGAGACCCAGTACTTC	CASSQTPGRGKETQYF
TRBD2	TRBV11-2	TRBJ2-5	.	TGTGCCAGCAGTCAAACTCCCGGCGGGGGGAATGGGACCCAGTACTTC	CASSQTPGGGNGTQYF
.	TRBV9	TRBJ2-3	.	TGTGCCAGCAGCATAGCCGGGGCAGCAGATACGCAATATTTT	CASSIAGAADTQYF
TRBD1	TRBV11-2	TRBJ2-7	.	TGTGCCAGCAGCTTCATACAGGGGACCATGCATAACGAGCAGTGCTTC	CASSFIQGTMHNEQCF
.	TRBV6-1	TRBJ2-2	few	TGTGCCAGCAGGGGGACTGGGGGCGCCGGGGAGCTGTTTTTT	CASRGTGGAGELFF
TRBD1	TRBV4-2	TRBJ1-1	few	TGTGCCAGCAGCCAAGATAGGGGCAGGGGACAGGCTGACGCTTTCTTT	CASSQDRGRGQADAFF
.	TRBV29-1	TRBJ2-1	.	TGCAGCGCCCATGGGTACAATGAGCACTCCTTC	CSAHGYNEHSF
.	TRBV7-9	TRBJ1-2	.	TGTGCCAGCAGCCCCGAGGTCAGACTGTTCCAGTATGGCTACACCTTC	CASSPEVRLFQYGYTF
.	TRBV5-5	TRBJ2-1	once	TGTGCCAGCAGTCTTGACTTTCCCTCGTACAATGAGCAGTTATTC	CASSLDFPSYNEQLF
TRBD2	TRBV6-6	TRBJ2-7	medium-sized	TGTGCCAGCAGTTTATCTAGCGGGAGCTACGAGCAGTACTTC	CASSLSSGSYEQYF
.	TRBV15	TRBJ2-5	many	TGTGCCACCAGCAGAGATGGCCTGGTCGGGGAGACCCAGTACTTC	CATSRDGLVGETQYF
TRBD2	TRBV12-3/TRBV12-4	TRBJ2-1	.	TGTGCCAGCAGTCCGCCGGGACTAGCAGGACTCGATGAGCAGTTCTTC	CASSPPGLAGLDEQFF
TRBD1	TRBV6-5	TRBJ2-7	.	TGTGTCAGCCCCTCCGGGACAGGGTATATTGAGCAGTACTTC	CVSPSGTGYIEQYF
.	TRBV5-6	TRBJ2-7	.	TGTGCCAGCAGCATTCGCCTAGTGGGGGTGATCTCCTACGAGCAGTACTTC	CASSIRLVGVISYEQYF
.	TRBV28	TRBJ2-5	many	TGTGCCAGCAGTTTGTTTGGCGGAATACAAGAGACCCAGTACTTC	CASSLFGGIQETQYF
TRBD2	TRBV7-8	TRBJ2-1	.	TGTGCCAGCAGCTTATTAGGGGGTAGCGGGAGAATCAATGAGCAGTTCTTC	CASSLLGGSGRINEQFF
.	TRBV4-3	TRBJ2-7	.	TGCGCCAGTAGCCAAGAACGGGAGAATCCCTACGAGCAGTACTTC	CASSQERENPYEQYF
TRBD2	TRBV11-3	TRBJ2-7	.	TGTGCCAGCAGCGGGGGGGGACTATTGAGATTCTACGAGCAGTACTTC	CASSGGGLLRFYEQYF
.	TRBV6-1	TRBJ2-1	once	TGCGCCAGCACTGGATCCCTCATCTACAATGAGCAGTTCTTC	CASTGSLIYNEQFF
.	TRBV6-2/TRBV6-3	TRBJ1-1	.	TGTGCCAGCAGTTACATTGACATTGAAGCTTTCTTT	CASSYIDIEAFF
TRBD1	TRBV28	TRBJ1-1	.	TGTCCCAGCAGCGACCCCAGGGGGCTCAGCACTGAAGCTATCTTT	CPSSDPRGLSTEAIF
TRBD1	TRBV11-1	TRBJ2-5	.	TGTGCAAGCAGTGGACAGGTGGAGATGGAGACCCGGTACTTC	CASSGQVEMETRYF